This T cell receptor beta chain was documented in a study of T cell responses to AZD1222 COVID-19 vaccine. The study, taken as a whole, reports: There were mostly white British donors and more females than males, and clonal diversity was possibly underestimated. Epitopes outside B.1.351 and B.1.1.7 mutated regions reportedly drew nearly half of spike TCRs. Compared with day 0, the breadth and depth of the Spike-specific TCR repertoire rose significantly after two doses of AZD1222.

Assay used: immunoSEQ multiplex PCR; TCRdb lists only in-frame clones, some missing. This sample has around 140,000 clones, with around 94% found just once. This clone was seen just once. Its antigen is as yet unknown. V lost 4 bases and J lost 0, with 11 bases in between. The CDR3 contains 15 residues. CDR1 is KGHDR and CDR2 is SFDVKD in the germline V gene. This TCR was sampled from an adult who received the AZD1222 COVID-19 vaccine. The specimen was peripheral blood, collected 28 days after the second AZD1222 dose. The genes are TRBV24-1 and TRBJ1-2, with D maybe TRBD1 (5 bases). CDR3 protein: CATSDGTVANYGYTF. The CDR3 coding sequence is TGTGCCACCAGTGACGGGACCGTAGCTAACTATGGCTACACCTTC.